These 28 T cell receptor beta chains came from one sample sequenced in a study of tumor-infiltrating lymphocytes in glioblastoma multiforme. TCR beta libraries were built from RNA through three nested multiplex PCR rounds using modified ARM-PCR. TCRdb used MiXCR to reprocess the multiplex PCR reads, holding one entry per CDR3 protein. The data hold tens of thousands of distinct CDR3 sequences, with under 70% observed a single time. The specimen sequenced was brain tumor tissue. Source of these receptors: a male donor with glioblastoma.

V is TRBV2 and J is TRBJ2-7; D gene ambiguous. Germline V gene data show CDR1 as SNHLY and CDR2 as FYNNEI. The CDR3 is 12 residues long. V was cut by 6 bases and J by 5 bases, with 11 bases left in between. The CDR3 bases are TGTGCCAGCAGGGTGGAGTGGGACGAGCAGTACTTC. Residues: CASRVEWDEQYF.

Remarks on this clonotype: A read error is likely, as this CDR3 ends without the conserved phenylalanine or tryptophan. The rearrangement joins TRBV11-3 to TRBJ2-1; D may match TRBD1 or TRBD2 (5 bases each). Germline lookup yields CDR1 SGHNT and CDR2 YENEEA. V was shortened by 5 bases and J by 2 bases, with 28 bases between the two germline ends. The CDR3 consists of 20 residues. DNA for the CDR3: TGTGCCAGCAGCGGAGGATCTAGTGGGATATGTTCGGGACCCTACAATGAGCAGTTCGTC. Its protein product is CASSGGSSGICSGPYNEQFV.

This clonotype came up many times. The V and J genes are TRBV20-1 and TRBJ2-6; D call uncertain. The length of the CDR3 is 18 residues. The V and J ends lost 0 bases and 0 bases respectively, with 15 bases between them. The germline V gene encodes CDR1 DFQATT and CDR2 SNEGSKA (reference sequence). The CDR3 coding sequence is TGCAGTGCTAGAGATTACGCCCGGACGGCCTCTGGGGCCAACGTCCTGACTTTC. Its protein is CSARDYARTASGANVLTF.

The chain is built from TRBV28 and TRBJ2-3; D is undetermined. Trimming removed 4 bases from V and 5 bases from J, with 4 bases in between. The germline gives CDR1 MDHEN, CDR2 SYDVKM. This CDR3 is 11 amino acids long. CDR3 residues: CASSYVDTQYF. The CDR3 DNA reads as TGTGCCAGCAGTTATGTAGATACGCAGTATTTT. Filled out from reference TRBV28 and TRBJ2-3, the complete variable domain reads DVKVTQSSRYLVKRTGEKVFLECVQDMDHENMFWYRQDPGLGLRLIYFSYDVKMKEKGDIPEGYSVSREKKERFSLILESASTNQTSMYLCASSYVDTQYFGPGTRLTVL.

In the case of this clonotype: One end of the junction fails to match germline, which may point to a read error. The chain links TRBV20-1 to TRBJ2-1; D is ambiguous. The length of the CDR3 is 12 residues. Germline V gene sequence: CDR1 DFQATT, CDR2 SNEGSKA (reference sequence). The CDR3 loop is CGARVSGNEQFF. Here the CDR3 DNA reads TGCGGTGCTAGAGTTAGTGGGAATGAGCAGTTCTTC.

This clonotype counts as medium-sized. The gene calls are TRBV29-1 and TRBJ2-3; no definite D call. Germline CDR1 SQVTM, CDR2 ANQGSEA. Trimming left V 1 base short and J 4 bases short, with 12 bases between. This CDR3 is built from 14 residues. The CDR3 nucleotides read TGCAGCGTTGAAGCCCCAGGAAGTCCAGATACGCAGTATTTT. It specifies CSVEAPGSPDTQYF.

This clonotype was seen just once. This likely comes from a read error, as the CDR3 has no conserved phenylalanine or tryptophan at its end. The chain links TRBV10-3 to TRBJ1-1; D is uncertain. Germline V gene sequence: CDR1 ENHRY, CDR2 SYGVKD. The V gene lost 3 bases and the J gene lost 6 bases, with 11 bases spanning the gap. The CDR3 consists of 13 residues. The CDR3 here is CAISDQINPEAFL. For the CDR3, the DNA is TGTGCCATCAGTGATCAGATCAACCCTGAAGCTTTCTTA.

Of note for this clonotype: One end of the junction varies from germline; a read error may be responsible. J is TRBJ2-3 and V is TRBV20-1; possible D gene TRBD1, 6 bases. The V gene's germline CDR1 is DFQATT and CDR2 SNEGSKA (reference sequence). CDR3 size: 15 residues. The CDR3 DNA sequence: TGCAGTGCGGCAACGGGACATCATCTCACAGATGCGCAGTATTTT. It translates to CSAATGHHLTDAQYF.

V and J are TRBV6-1 and TRBJ1-5; 10 nucleotides align to TRBD1. Germline values: CDR1 MNHNS, CDR2 SASEGT. CDR3 size: 14 residues. The ends lost 7 bases at V and 9 bases at J; junction bases unmatched: 9. CDR3 nucleotides: TGTGCCAGCACCACAGGGACAGGGGATCGGCCCCAGCATTTT. Residues: CASTTGTGDRPQHF.

This clonotype was picked up one time. In this CDR3 the conserved last residue, phenylalanine or tryptophan, is missing, so a read error is likely. The chain has TRBV4-2 and TRBJ2-5; D possibly corresponds to TRBD2 (6 bases). Germline assignment: CDR1 LGHNA and CDR2 YNFKEQ. This CDR3 has 15 amino acids. The CDR3 spells CVSSQEGYGGETQYS. The CDR3 DNA follows: TGTGTCAGCAGCCAAGAGGGGTACGGGGGAGAGACCCAGTACTCC.

J is TRBJ2-3 and V is TRBV20-1; D remains unclear. There are 13 residues in the CDR3. V dropped 3 bases and J dropped 0 bases, with 7 bases sitting between them. CDR1 is DFQATT and CDR2 is SNEGSKA in the germline V gene (reference sequence). CDR3: CSARTWSTDTQYF. CDR3 bases: TGCAGTGCTAGGACATGGAGCACAGATACGCAGTATTTT.

The chain carries TRBV29-1 and TRBJ2-7, with D tentatively TRBD2 (5 bases). Germline-derived CDR1 and CDR2 are SQVTM and ANQGSEA. V lost 4 bases to trimming and J lost 4 bases, with 14 bases between them. This CDR3 is built from 13 residues. The CDR3 sequence: CSVGVARVYEQYF. In nucleotides, the CDR3 is TGCAGCGTTGGGGTAGCGAGAGTTTACGAGCAGTACTTC.

As concerns this clonotype: Just one base apart from a much larger clone, this may be a read error. The chain employs TRBV28 and TRBJ2-2, with D maybe TRBD2 (5 bases). The CDR3 totals 14 residues. CDR1 is MDHEN, CDR2 SYDVKM, per germline. CDR3 sequence: CASKLGRPPGEPFF. DNA for the CDR3: TGTGCCAGCAAGCTTGGGAGACCTCCCGGGGAGCCGTTTTTT.

As for this clonotype: One junction end does not reproduce the germline sequence, and a read error may be involved. The chain carries TRBV4-1 and TRBJ2-7, with TRBD2 matching 8 bases. CDR3 length equals 15 residues. The germline CDR1 and CDR2 sequences are MGHRA and YSYEKL. This chain's CDR3 is CASSQGVGLDYDQHF. Written as DNA, the CDR3 is TGCGCCAGCAGCCAAGGGGTGGGACTAGATTACGATCAGCACTTC.

On this clonotype itself: At one of its ends the junction is not consistent with the germline gene, which may arise from a read error. The chain links TRBV10-3 to TRBJ2-7; D not certain. The germline V gene encodes CDR1 ENHRY and CDR2 SYGVKD. CDR3 length equals 14 residues. CDR3 sequence reads: CAISDEDAIYGQYF. The CDR3 DNA follows: TGTGCCATCAGTGATGAGGACGCCATCTACGGGCAGTACTTC.

This clonotype is termed medium-sized. This rearrangement joins TRBV11-2 to TRBJ2-2, with 7 nucleotides matching TRBD2. Germline loops: CDR1 SGHAT, CDR2 FQNNGV. The J segment lost 4 bases and the V segment lost 6 bases, leaving 17 bases of the junction unmatched. The CDR3 has 18 residues. CDR3 coding DNA: TGTGCCAGCAGAAATAGAGGGAGGGATAAGGTCGGCACCGGGGAGCTGTTTTTT. Its translation is CASRNRGRDKVGTGELFF.

The rearrangement joins TRBV20-1 to TRBJ2-7; 8 bases line up with TRBD1. CDR3 length: 14 residues. V was pared by 4 bases and J by 2 bases, with 7 bases of the junction left unmatched. Germline V gives CDR1 DFQATT, CDR2 SNEGSKA (reference sequence). The CDR3 region has the DNA TGCAGTGCTATAACGGGACAGGAGGCCTACGAGCAGTACTTC. This codes for CSAITGQEAYEQYF.

In its sample, this clonotype was seen many times. The CDR3 DNA follows: TGTGCCAGCACCACCCCCCCGGGGATACCCCTCCACTTT. Translation: CASTTPPGIPLHF. The chain joins TRBV6-5 to TRBJ1-6; D call uncertain. Germline assignment: CDR1 MNHEY and CDR2 SVGAGI. Trimming cost V 7 bases and J 12 bases, with 16 bases left between them. This CDR3 comprises 13 residues.

Ten or more counts support this clonotype. V usage is TRBV6-1 and J usage is TRBJ2-2; D call uncertain. V lost 0 bases to trimming and J lost 2 bases, with 7 bases between them. The CDR3 spans 15 residues. CDR1 MNHNS and CDR2 SASEGT come from the germline V gene. CDR3: CASSEAPDNTGELFF. The CDR3 nucleotides are TGTGCCAGCAGTGAAGCTCCAGATAACACCGGGGAGCTGTTTTTT.

A note on this clonotype: The CDR3 end shows no conserved phenylalanine or tryptophan, and so a read error is likely. The V and J genes are TRBV11-2 and TRBJ2-1, with D tentatively TRBD1 (6 bases). There are 13 residues in the CDR3. The germline V gene encodes CDR1 SGHAT and CDR2 FQNNGV. CDR3 sequence reads: CSSSLDRGNDQFY. The CDR3 DNA reads as TGTTCCAGCAGCTTAGATAGGGGGAATGATCAGTTCTAC.

A word on this clonotype: The junction does not match germline at one end; this may be a read error. The V and J genes are TRBV20-1 and TRBJ2-4; TRBD2 matches at 7 bases. Looked up from germline, CDR1 is DFQATT and CDR2 is SNEGSKA (reference sequence). The CDR3 totals 19 residues. The DNA of the CDR3 is TGCAGTGTTAGAGACCCGGACGGGGGGATTCGGAAAGCCAAAGACATTCAGTACTTC. Translation gives CSVRDPDGGIRKAKDIQYF.

CDR3 loop: CASSLKLRGSDTQYF. The CDR3 DNA reads TGTGCCAGCAGCTTAAAGTTACGGGGCTCAGATACGCAGTATTTT. This chain connects TRBV5-4 to TRBJ2-3; D is perhaps TRBD1 or TRBD2 (5 bases each). CDR1 and CDR2 from the germline V gene are SGHNT and YYREEE (reference sequence). CDR3 length: 15 residues. V was pared by 2 bases and J by 4 bases, with 14 bases between. Combining the CDR3 with reference TRBV5-4 and TRBJ2-3 gives the whole variable domain ETGVTQSPTHLIKTRGQQVTLRCSSQSGHNTVSWYQQALGQGPQFIFQYYREEENGRGNFPPRFSGLQFPNYSSELNVNALELDDSALYLCASSLKLRGSDTQYFGPGTRLTVL.

Notes on this clonotype: This may come from a read error, since a much larger clone is one base off. The CDR3 does not close with the conserved phenylalanine or tryptophan, likely indicating a read error. The V call is TRBV7-9, the J call TRBJ1-4; D call uncertain. Germline CDR1 reads SEHNR; CDR2 reads FQNEAQ (reference sequence). V shed 2 bases and J shed 4 bases, with 11 bases lying between them. This CDR3 is 15 amino acids long. CDR3 residues: CASSLWSDVNEKLFS. For the CDR3, the DNA is TGTGCCAGCAGCTTATGGTCGGACGTTAATGAAAAACTGTTTTCT.

This clonotype was recorded at least ten times. V usage is TRBV4-3 and J usage is TRBJ2-7, with D possibly called TRBD1 or TRBD2 (6 bases each). Looked up from germline, CDR1 is LGHNA and CDR2 is YSLEER. The ends were cut back, 0 bases at V and 2 bases at J, with 14 bases in the middle. This CDR3 contains 16 residues. CDR3 DNA: TGCGCCAGCAGCCAAGATTTCCCGGGGGCAACCTACGAGCAGTACTTC. It specifies CASSQDFPGATYEQYF.

The rearrangement joins TRBV6-1 to TRBJ2-2; D is perhaps TRBD2 (6 bases). The CDR3 runs to 14 residues. Germline loops: CDR1 MNHNS, CDR2 SASEGT. The V end was cut by 8 bases, the J end by 6 bases, with 16 bases between. CDR3 in amino acids: CASERRAGAGELFF. The CDR3 DNA is TGTGCCAGCGAGAGGAGGGCGGGCGCCGGGGAGCTGTTTTTT.

This clonotype was picked up a small number of times. V is TRBV7-9 and J is TRBJ1-3, with 7 bases identical to TRBD1. Unmatched junction bases numbered 3, after V lost 3 bases and J lost 4 bases. Germline CDR1 reads SEHNR; CDR2 reads FQNEAQ (reference sequence). The CDR3 runs to 14 residues. The CDR3 region is CASSFGTAGNTIYF. As DNA, the CDR3 is TGTGCCAGCAGCTTCGGGACAGCCGGAAACACCATATATTTT.

This sequence joins TRBV4-1 and TRBJ2-7; tentative D call: TRBD2 (5 bases). The CDR3 covers 15 residues. Germline V gene sequence: CDR1 MGHRA, CDR2 YSYEKL. V was pared by 0 bases and J by 7 bases, with 16 bases between. The CDR3, as DNA: TGCGCCAGCAGCCAAGAGGGTGGCGAGGGTTCTGAGCAGTACTTC. The encoded protein is CASSQEGGEGSEQYF.

A remark on this clonotype: The junction does not match germline at one end; this may be a read error. This chain connects TRBV20-1 to TRBJ2-7; D is ambiguous. Germline V CDR1 and CDR2: DFQATT, SNEGSKA (reference sequence). The CDR3 is 16 amino acids. The CDR3 loop reads CSPRGPASGVTYEQYF. The CDR3, as DNA: TGCAGTCCTAGAGGCCCTGCGTCAGGAGTCACCTACGAGCAGTACTTC.